A single sample is the source of the 7 T cell receptor beta chains below, sequenced in a study of cytomegalovirus exposure and HLA in healthy donors. This table comes from immunoSEQ multiplex PCR, and its TCRdb copy is limited to in-frame clones, with some not included. The sample includes under 200,000 clones, more than 80% seen only once; the top ten take roughly 3%. Sequencing used PBMCs. The receptors derive from a woman aged 18-29 years in good health and CMV-seropositive.

The V gene is TRBV9, the J gene TRBJ2-7, with 10 nucleotides matching TRBD1. J was trimmed by 2 bases and V by 0 bases; bases with no gene match: 2. Germline assignment: CDR1 SGDLS and CDR2 YYNGEE. The CDR3 covers 15 residues. The CDR3 is CASSVGQGAAYEQYF. CDR3 nucleotides: TGTGCCAGCAGCGTAGGACAGGGGGCTGCCTACGAGCAGTACTTC.

This chain links TRBV5-1 with TRBJ2-2; perhaps TRBD1 as D (5 bases). CDR1 and CDR2 (germline): SGHRS, YFSETQ. CDR3 length: 17 amino acids. The V end lost 3 bases, the J end lost 1 base, and 16 bases lay between the germline ends. In DNA, the CDR3 is TGCGCCAGCAGCTACAGCCTGTCGACAGTGAACACCGGGGAGCTGTTTTTT. This sequence encodes CASSYSLSTVNTGELFF. The full variable domain, with the rest looked up from reference TRBV5-1 and TRBJ2-2, is KAGVTQTPRYLIKTRGQQVTLSCSPISGHRSVSWYQQTPGQGLQFLFEYFSETQRNKGNFPGRFSGRQFSNSRSEMNVSTLELGDSALYLCASSYSLSTVNTGELFFGEGSRLTVL.

This clone was observed a handful of times. The V gene is TRBV28, the J gene TRBJ2-7; 7 nucleotides line up with TRBD2. Looked up from germline, CDR1 is MDHEN and CDR2 is SYDVKM. The CDR3 sequence is 13 residues long. V shed 5 bases, J shed 2 bases, and the junction held 3 bases outside the gene matches. Here the CDR3 reads CASSPGTTYEQYF. The DNA of the CDR3 is TGTGCCAGCAGTCCCGGGACTACCTACGAGCAGTACTTC.

This chain joins TRBV19 and TRBJ2-7; D is perhaps TRBD1 (5 bases). The germline V gene encodes CDR1 LNHDA and CDR2 SQIVND (reference sequence). V was trimmed by 4 bases and J by 5 bases, leaving 15 bases between them. CDR3 length equals 14 residues. The CDR3 spells CASSTVDIPDEQYF. CDR3 DNA sequence: TGTGCCAGTAGTACTGTGGACATTCCTGACGAGCAGTACTTC.

This chain connects TRBV4-3 to TRBJ1-1; no firm D call. The V end was cut by 1 base, the J end by 1 base, with 10 bases between. Germline CDR1 is LGHNA and CDR2 is YSLEER. This CDR3 has 15 amino acids. CDR3 sequence reads: CASSQGSHGNTEAFF. For the CDR3, the DNA is TGCGCCAGCAGCCAAGGGAGTCATGGGAACACTGAAGCTTTCTTT.

The chain recombines TRBV7-3 with TRBJ2-1, with TRBD1 as a possible D gene (5 bases). Germline CDR1 reads SGHTA; CDR2 reads FQGTGA. Trimming removed 4 bases at V and 9 bases at J, with 10 bases between. CDR3 length: 12 residues. The CDR3 spells CASSSTRGEQFF. DNA of the CDR3: TGTGCCAGCAGCTCTACAAGGGGTGAGCAGTTCTTC.

V gene TRBV7-9 combines with J gene TRBJ2-7; 8 nucleotides agree with TRBD1. J lost 0 bases, V lost 5 bases, and 6 bases had no gene match. The CDR3 is made up of 15 amino acids. Germline V gives CDR1 SEHNR, CDR2 FQNEAQ (reference sequence). The CDR3 coding sequence is TGTGCCAGCAGCCAACGGACAGGGAACTCCTACGAGCAGTACTTC. Its translation is CASSQRTGNSYEQYF. The full variable domain, in which reference TRBV7-9 and TRBJ2-7 provide the parts outside the CDR3, is DTGVSQNPRHKITKRGQNVTFRCDPISEHNRLYWYRQTLGQGPEFLTYFQNEAQLEKSRLLSDRFSAERPKGSFSTLEIQRTEQGDSAMYLCASSQRTGNSYEQYFGPGTRLTVT.